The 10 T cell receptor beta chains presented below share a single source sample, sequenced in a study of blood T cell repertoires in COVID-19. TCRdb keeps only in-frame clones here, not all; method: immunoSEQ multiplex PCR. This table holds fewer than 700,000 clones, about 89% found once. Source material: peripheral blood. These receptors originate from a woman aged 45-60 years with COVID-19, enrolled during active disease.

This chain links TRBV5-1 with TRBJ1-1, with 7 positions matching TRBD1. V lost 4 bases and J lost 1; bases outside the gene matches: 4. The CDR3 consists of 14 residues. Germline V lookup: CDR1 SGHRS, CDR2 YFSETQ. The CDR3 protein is CASSPGQSNTEAFF. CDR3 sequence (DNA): TGCGCCAGCAGCCCGGGACAGTCGAACACTGAAGCTTTCTTT.

CDR3 amino acids: CASSPTMGGEREKLFF. The CDR3 DNA is TGCGCCAGCAGCCCCACCATGGGGGGAGAACGAGAAAAACTGTTTTTT. V gene TRBV5-1 combines with J gene TRBJ1-4, with a weak D call TRBD1 (5 bases). The CDR3 sequence is 16 residues long. Trimming cost V 4 bases and J 8 bases, with 21 bases left between them. The V gene's germline CDR1 is SGHRS and CDR2 YFSETQ.

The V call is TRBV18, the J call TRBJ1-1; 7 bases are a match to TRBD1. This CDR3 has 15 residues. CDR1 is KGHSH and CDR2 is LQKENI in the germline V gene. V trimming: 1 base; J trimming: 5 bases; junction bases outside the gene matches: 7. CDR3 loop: CASSPRGTVGTEAFF. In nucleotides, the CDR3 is TGTGCCAGCTCACCACGAGGGACAGTCGGAACTGAAGCTTTCTTT.

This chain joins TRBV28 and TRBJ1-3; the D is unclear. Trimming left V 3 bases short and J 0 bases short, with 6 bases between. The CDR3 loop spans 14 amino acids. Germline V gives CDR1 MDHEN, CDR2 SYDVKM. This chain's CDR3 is CASSLRASGNTIYF. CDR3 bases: TGTGCCAGCAGTTTGCGGGCCTCTGGAAACACCATATATTTT.

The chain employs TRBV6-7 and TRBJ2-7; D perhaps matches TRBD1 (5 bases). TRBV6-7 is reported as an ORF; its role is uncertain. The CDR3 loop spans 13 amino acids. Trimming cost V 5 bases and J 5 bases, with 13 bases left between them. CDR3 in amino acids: CASSVRVVDEQYF. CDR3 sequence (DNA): TGTGCCAGCAGTGTCAGGGTGGTCGACGAGCAGTACTTC.

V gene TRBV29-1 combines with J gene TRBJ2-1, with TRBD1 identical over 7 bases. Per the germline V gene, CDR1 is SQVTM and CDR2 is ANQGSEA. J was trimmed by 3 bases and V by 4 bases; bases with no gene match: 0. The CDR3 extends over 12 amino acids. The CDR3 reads CSVGQGYNEQFF. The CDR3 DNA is TGCAGCGTTGGACAGGGCTACAATGAGCAGTTCTTC.

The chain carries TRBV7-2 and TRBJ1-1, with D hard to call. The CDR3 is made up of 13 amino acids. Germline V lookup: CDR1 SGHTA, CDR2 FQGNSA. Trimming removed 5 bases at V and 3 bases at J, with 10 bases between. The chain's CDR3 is CASSVGLYTEAFF. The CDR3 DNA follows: TGTGCCAGCAGCGTTGGACTGTACACTGAAGCTTTCTTT.

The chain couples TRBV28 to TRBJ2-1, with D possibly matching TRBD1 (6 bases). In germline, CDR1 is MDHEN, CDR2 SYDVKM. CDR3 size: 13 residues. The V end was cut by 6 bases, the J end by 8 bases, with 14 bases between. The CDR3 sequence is CASRQGGWDEQFF. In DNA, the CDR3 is TGTGCCAGCAGACAGGGCGGATGGGATGAGCAGTTCTTC.

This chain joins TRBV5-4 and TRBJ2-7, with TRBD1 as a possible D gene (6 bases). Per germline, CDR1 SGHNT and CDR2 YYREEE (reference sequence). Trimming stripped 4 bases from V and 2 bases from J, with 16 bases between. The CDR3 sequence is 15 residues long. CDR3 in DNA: TGTGCCAGCAGCACGAATCAGGACAGTACCTACGAGCAGTACTTC. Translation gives CASSTNQDSTYEQYF.

The CDR3 protein is CASSHPRDSLYNEQFF. CDR3 DNA: TGTGCCAGCAGTCACCCCCGGGACTCCCTCTACAATGAGCAGTTCTTC. V gene TRBV25-1 combines with J gene TRBJ2-1, with D possibly matching TRBD2 (6 bases). CDR1 and CDR2 from the germline V gene are MGHDK and SYGVNS. The CDR3 totals 16 residues. The germline V and J ends were trimmed by 5 bases and 3 bases, with 17 bases remaining between them. The whole variable domain, remainder taken from reference TRBV25-1 and TRBJ2-1, is EADIYQTPRYLVIGTGKKITLECSQTMGHDKMYWYQQDPGMELHLIHYSYGVNSTEKGDLSSESTVSRIRTEHFPLTLESARPSHTSQYLCASSHPRDSLYNEQFFGPGTRLTVL.